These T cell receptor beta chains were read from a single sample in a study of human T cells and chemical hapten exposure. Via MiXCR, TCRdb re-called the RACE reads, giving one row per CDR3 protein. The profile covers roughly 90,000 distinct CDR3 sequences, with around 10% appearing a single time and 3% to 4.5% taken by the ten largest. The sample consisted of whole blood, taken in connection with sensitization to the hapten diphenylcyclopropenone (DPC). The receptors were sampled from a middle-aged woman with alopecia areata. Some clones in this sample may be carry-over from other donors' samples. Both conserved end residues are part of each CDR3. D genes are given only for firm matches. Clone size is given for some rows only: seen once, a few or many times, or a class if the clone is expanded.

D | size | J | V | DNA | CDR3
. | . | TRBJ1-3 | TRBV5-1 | TGCGCCAGCAGCTTGGGTGTACCAGGTGTTATCTCTGGAAACACCATATATTTT | CASSLGVPGVISGNTIYF
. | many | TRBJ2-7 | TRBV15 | TGTGCCACCAGCAGAGAAGGGTTCGGGAGCTACGAGCAGTACTTC | CATSREGFGSYEQYF
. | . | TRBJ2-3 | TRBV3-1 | TGTGCCAGCAGCCAAGTTTCCATCGGGCTAACAGATACGCAGTATTTT | CASSQVSIGLTDTQYF
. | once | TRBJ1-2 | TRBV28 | TGTGCCAGCAGTTCCGCCGGCGATGGCTACACCTTC | CASSSAGDGYTF
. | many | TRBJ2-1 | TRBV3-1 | TGTGCCAGCAGCCAAGCCTTTGGGAATGAGCAGTTCTTC | CASSQAFGNEQFF
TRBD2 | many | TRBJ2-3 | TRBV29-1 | TGCAGCGTTTCAGCGGGGGAGCTCACAGATACGCAGTATTTT | CSVSAGELTDTQYF
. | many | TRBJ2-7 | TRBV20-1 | TGCAGTGCTGGGCGGGGAAACGCCTACGAGCAGTACTTC | CSAGRGNAYEQYF
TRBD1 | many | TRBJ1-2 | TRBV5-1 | TGCGCCAGCAGCTTGGAACCGGACAGGGCGGATGGCTACACCTTC | CASSLEPDRADGYTF
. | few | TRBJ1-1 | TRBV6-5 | TGTGCCAGCAGTTACTCGATGGCCGCAGGCGGTGCTGAAGCTTTCTTT | CASSYSMAAGGAEAFF
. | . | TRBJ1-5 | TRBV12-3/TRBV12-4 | TGTGCCAGCAGTCCGAATCCTACAGGGAGTCAGCCCCAGCATTTT | CASSPNPTGSQPQHF
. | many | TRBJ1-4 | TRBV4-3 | TGCGCCAGCAGCCAAGAATGGGCGGAGGCCCGGGCTGGGGAAAAACTGTTTTTT | CASSQEWAEARAGEKLFF